This entry lists 2 T cell receptor beta chains sequenced from one sample in a study of cytomegalovirus exposure and HLA in healthy donors. 60 Vbeta and 13 Jbeta primers were used in PCR. Repertoires were generated with immunoSEQ multiplex PCR, while TCRdb's copy carries only in-frame clones and drops some. The sample lists 140,000 or so clones; around 80% were seen once. What was sequenced was PBMCs. These receptors were obtained from a man aged 40-49 years in good health and CMV-seronegative.

This chain connects TRBV27 to TRBJ2-1; the D gene is possibly TRBD1 (5 bases). The V gene's germline CDR1 is MNHEY and CDR2 SMNVEV (reference sequence). V lost 5 bases to trimming and J lost 3 bases, with 11 bases between them. The CDR3 has 14 amino acids. CDR3 coding DNA: TGTGCCAGCAGTCCAGGGTCCATCTACAATGAGCAGTTCTTC. Its protein is CASSPGSIYNEQFF.

This clone appeared a single time. V and J are TRBV18 and TRBJ2-3, with a weak D call TRBD2 (7 bases). Germline V gene sequence: CDR1 KGHSH, CDR2 LQKENI. Trimming shortened V by 4 bases and J by 1 base, and 15 bases separated the two germline ends. This CDR3 region has 16 residues. The CDR3 DNA reads TGTGCCAGCTCACTAAGTGGGGGGGCGGGCACAGATACGCAGTATTTT. Its protein product is CASSLSGGAGTDTQYF.